This section outlines one TCR beta chain sequence together with its context. The antigen remains undetermined. The data derive from a study of shared clonotypes between healthy human individuals. The data were produced by immunoSEQ multiplex PCR, yet TCRdb's version contains in-frame clones alone and is incomplete. The data show about 2 million clones, 90% to 95% seen once. V was pared by 0 bases and J by 2 bases, with 10 bases between. This CDR3 is 15 amino acids long. Findings and limits, study-wide: Sharing of clonotypes among donors was expected to vary with sequencing depth.

The rearrangement joins TRBV5-3 to TRBJ2-3; D is possibly TRBD2 (5 bases). TRBV5-3 qualifies as an ORF whose function is uncertain. The receptor was derived from a man aged 18 to 29 in good health. Source material: naive CD4+ T cells sorted from blood. Subset: CD45RA+ positively selected. The CDR3 bases are TGTGCCAGAAGCTTGGGAGGACTGTCCACAGATACGCAGTATTTT. Translating gives CARSLGGLSTDTQYF.